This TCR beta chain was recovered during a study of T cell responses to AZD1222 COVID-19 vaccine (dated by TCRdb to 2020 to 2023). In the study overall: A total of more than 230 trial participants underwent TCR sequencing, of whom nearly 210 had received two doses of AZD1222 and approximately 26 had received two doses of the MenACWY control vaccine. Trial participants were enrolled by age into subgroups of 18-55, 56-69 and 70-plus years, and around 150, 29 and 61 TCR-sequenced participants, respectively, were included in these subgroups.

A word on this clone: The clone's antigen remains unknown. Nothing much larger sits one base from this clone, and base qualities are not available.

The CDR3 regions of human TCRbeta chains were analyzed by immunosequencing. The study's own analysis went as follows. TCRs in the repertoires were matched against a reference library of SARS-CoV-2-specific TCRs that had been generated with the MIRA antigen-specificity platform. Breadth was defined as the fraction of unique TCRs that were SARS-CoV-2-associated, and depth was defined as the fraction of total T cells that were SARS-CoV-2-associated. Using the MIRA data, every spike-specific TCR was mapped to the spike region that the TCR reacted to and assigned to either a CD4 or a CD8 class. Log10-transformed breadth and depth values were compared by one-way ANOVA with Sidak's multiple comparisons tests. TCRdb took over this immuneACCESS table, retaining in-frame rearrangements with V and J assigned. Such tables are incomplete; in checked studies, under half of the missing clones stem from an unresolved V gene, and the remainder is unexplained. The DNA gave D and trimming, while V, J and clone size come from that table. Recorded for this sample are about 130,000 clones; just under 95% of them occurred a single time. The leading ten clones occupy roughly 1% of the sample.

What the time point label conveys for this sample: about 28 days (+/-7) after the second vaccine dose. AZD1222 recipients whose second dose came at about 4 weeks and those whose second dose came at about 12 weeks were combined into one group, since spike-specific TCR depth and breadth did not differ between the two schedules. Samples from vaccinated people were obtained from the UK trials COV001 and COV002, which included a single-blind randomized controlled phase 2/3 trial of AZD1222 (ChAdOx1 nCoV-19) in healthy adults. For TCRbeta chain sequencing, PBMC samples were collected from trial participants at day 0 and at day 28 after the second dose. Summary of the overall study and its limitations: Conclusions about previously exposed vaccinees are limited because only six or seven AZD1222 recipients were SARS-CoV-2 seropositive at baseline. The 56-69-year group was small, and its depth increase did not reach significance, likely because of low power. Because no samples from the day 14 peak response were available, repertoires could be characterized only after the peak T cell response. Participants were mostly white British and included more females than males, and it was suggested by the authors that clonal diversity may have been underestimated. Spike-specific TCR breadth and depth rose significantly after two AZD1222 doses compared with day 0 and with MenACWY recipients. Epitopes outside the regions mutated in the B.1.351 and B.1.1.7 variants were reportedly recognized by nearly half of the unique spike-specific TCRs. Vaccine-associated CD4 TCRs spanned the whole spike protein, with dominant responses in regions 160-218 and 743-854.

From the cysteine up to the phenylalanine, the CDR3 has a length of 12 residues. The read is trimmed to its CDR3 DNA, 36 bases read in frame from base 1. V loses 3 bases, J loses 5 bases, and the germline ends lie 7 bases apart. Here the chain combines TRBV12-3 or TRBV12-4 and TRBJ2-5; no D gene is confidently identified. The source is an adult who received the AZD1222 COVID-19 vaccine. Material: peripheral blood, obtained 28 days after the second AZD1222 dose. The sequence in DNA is TGTGCCAGCAGTTTGGTTGCTGAGACCCAGTACTTC. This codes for CASSLVAETQYF.